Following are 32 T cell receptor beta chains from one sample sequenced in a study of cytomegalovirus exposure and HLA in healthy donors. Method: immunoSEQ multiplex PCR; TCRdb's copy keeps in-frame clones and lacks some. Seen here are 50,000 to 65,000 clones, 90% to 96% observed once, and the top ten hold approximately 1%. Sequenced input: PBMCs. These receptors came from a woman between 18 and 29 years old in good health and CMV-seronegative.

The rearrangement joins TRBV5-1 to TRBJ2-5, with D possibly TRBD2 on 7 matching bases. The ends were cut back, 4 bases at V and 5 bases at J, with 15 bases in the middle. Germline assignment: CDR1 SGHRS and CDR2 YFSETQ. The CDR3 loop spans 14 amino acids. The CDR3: CASSPGGGAETQYF. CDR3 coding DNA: TGCGCCAGCAGCCCCGGTGGGGGGGCGGAGACCCAGTACTTC.

CDR3 nucleotides: TGTGCCAGCAGCTCCCAGACACGCAAAAACACCGGGGAGCTGTTTTTT. It yields the protein CASSSQTRKNTGELFF. The V and J genes are TRBV13 and TRBJ2-2; no firm D call. Germline CDR1 is PRHDT and CDR2 is FYEKMQ (reference sequence). This CDR3 spans 16 amino acids. Trimming cost V 4 bases and J 2 bases, with 14 bases left between them.

CDR3 loop: CASSPREVYNEQFF. Here the CDR3 DNA reads TGTGCCAGCAGCCCGCGGGAGGTCTACAATGAGCAGTTCTTC. The rearrangement links TRBV5-4 to TRBJ2-1, with 8 bases matching TRBD2. The CDR3 consists of 14 residues. Germline V gene data show CDR1 as SGHNT and CDR2 as YYREEE (reference sequence). The J segment lost 3 bases and the V segment lost 4 bases, leaving 3 bases of the junction unmatched.

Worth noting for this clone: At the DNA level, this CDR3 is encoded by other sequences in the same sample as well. As DNA, the CDR3 is TGTGCCAGCAGCCCCTCGGGGACCGGGGAGCTGTTTTTT. It codes for CASSPSGTGELFF. J is TRBJ2-2 and V is TRBV7-3; possible D gene TRBD2, 5 bases. Per the germline V gene, CDR1 is SGHTA and CDR2 is FQGTGA. The V end was cut by 5 bases, the J end by 5 bases, with 9 bases between. The CDR3 is 13 amino acids. Combining the CDR3 with reference TRBV7-3 and TRBJ2-2 gives the whole variable domain GAGVSQTPSNKVTEKGKYVELRCDPISGHTALYWYRQSLGQGPEFLIYFQGTGAADDSGLPNDRFFAVRPEGSVSTLKIQRTERGDSAVYLCASSPSGTGELFFGEGSRLTVL.

The DNA of the CDR3 is TGTGCCAGCAGGGCCGGCCGGGACACCGGGGAGCTGTTTTTT. Encoded protein: CASRAGRDTGELFF. J is TRBJ2-2 and V is TRBV27; D is uncertain. CDR3 length equals 14 residues. From germline, CDR1 is MNHEY and CDR2 SMNVEV (reference sequence). The V end lost 6 bases, the J end lost 3 bases, and 11 bases lay between the germline ends.

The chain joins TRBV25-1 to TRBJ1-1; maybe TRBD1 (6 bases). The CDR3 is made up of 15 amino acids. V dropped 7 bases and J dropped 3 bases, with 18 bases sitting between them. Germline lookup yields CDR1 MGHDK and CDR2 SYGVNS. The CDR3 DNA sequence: TGTGCCAGCACCCAACGGGGGGCTGGGCACACTGAAGCTTTCTTT. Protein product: CASTQRGAGHTEAFF.

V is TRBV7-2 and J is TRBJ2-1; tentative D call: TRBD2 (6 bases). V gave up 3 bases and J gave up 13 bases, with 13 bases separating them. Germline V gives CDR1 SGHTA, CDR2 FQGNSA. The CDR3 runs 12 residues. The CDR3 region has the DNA TGTGCCAGCAGCTTTGCGGGACGCAACCAGTTCTTC. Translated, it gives CASSFAGRNQFF.

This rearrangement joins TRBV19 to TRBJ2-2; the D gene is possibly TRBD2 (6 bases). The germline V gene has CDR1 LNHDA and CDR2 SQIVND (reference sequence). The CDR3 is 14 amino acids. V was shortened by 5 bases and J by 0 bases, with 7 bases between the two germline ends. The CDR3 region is CASSGGPNTGELFF. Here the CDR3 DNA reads TGTGCCAGTAGTGGAGGGCCGAACACCGGGGAGCTGTTTTTT. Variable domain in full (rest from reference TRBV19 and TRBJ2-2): DGGITQSPKYLFRKEGQNVTLSCEQNLNHDAMYWYRQDPGQGLRLIYYSQIVNDFQKGDIAEGYSVSREKKESFPLTVTSAQKNPTAFYLCASSGGPNTGELFFGEGSRLTVL.

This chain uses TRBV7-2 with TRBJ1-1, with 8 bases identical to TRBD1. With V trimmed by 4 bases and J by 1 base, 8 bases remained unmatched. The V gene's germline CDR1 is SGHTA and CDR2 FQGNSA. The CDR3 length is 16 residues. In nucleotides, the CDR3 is TGTGCCAGCAGCTCAAGGACAGGGCTGGGGAACACTGAAGCTTTCTTT. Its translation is CASSSRTGLGNTEAFF. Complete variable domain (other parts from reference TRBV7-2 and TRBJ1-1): GAGVSQSPSNKVTEKGKDVELRCDPISGHTALYWYRQSLGQGLEFLIYFQGNSAPDKSGLPSDRFSAERTGGSVSTLTIQRTQQEDSAVYLCASSSRTGLGNTEAFFGQGTRLTVV.

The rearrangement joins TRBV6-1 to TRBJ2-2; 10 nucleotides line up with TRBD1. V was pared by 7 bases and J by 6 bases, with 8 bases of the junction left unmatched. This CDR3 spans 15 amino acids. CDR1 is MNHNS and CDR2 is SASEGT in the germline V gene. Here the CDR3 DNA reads TGTGCCAGCAACCCGGGACAGGGGTCCGCCGGGGAGCTGTTTTTT. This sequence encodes CASNPGQGSAGELFF.

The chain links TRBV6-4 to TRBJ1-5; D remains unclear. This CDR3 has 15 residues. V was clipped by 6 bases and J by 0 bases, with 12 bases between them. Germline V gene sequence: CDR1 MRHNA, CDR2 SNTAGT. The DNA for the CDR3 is TGTGCCAGCAGCGAGCAGGCAAATAGCAATCAGCCCCAGCATTTT. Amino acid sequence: CASSEQANSNQPQHF.

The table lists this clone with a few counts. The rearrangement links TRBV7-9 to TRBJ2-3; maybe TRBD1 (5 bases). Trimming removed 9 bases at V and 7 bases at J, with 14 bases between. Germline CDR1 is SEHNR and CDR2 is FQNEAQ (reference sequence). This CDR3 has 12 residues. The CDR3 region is CASHGASYTQYF. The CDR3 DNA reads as TGTGCCAGTCATGGGGCATCCTATACGCAGTATTTT.

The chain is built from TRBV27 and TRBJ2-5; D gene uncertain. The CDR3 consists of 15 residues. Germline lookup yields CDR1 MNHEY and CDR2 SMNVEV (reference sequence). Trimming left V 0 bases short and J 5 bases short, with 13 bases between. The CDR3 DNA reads TGTGCCAGCAGTTTATCGATGGGCTATGGGGAGACCCAGTACTTC. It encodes CASSLSMGYGETQYF.

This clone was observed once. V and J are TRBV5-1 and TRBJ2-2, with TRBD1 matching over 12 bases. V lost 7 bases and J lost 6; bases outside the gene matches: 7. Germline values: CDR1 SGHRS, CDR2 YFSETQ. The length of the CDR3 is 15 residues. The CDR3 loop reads CASGRDRGRSGELFF. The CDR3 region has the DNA TGCGCCAGCGGCCGGGACAGGGGGCGTTCCGGGGAGCTGTTTTTT.

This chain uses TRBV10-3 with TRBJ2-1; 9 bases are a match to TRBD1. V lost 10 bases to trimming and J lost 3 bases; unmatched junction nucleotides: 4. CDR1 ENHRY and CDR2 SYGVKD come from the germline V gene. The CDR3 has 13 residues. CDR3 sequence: CATGTGLYNEQFF. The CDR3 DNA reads TGTGCCACCGGGACAGGGCTCTACAATGAGCAGTTCTTC.

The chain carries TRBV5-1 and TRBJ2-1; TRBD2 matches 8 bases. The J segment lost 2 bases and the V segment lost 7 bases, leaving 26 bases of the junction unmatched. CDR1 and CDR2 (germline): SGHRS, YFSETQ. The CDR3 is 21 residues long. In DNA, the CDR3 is TGCGCCAGCGCAAGCCCGAAGAGGACTAGCCCTCAGAGGGGCCCCTACAATGAGCAGTTCTTC. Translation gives CASASPKRTSPQRGPYNEQFF. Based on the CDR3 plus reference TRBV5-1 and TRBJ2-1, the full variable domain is KAGVTQTPRYLIKTRGQQVTLSCSPISGHRSVSWYQQTPGQGLQFLFEYFSETQRNKGNFPGRFSGRQFSNSRSEMNVSTLELGDSALYLCASASPKRTSPQRGPYNEQFFGPGTRLTVL.

DNA of the CDR3: TGTGCCAGCAGTGGCGTCTGGGTGGGGACTAGCGGGAGGGTAATGACAGATACGCAGTATTTT. This codes for CASSGVWVGTSGRVMTDTQYF. This sequence joins TRBV2 and TRBJ2-3, with 16 bases fitting TRBD2. The length of the CDR3 is 21 residues. Unmatched junction bases numbered 16, after V lost 4 bases and J lost 3 bases. CDR1 SNHLY and CDR2 FYNNEI come from the germline V gene.

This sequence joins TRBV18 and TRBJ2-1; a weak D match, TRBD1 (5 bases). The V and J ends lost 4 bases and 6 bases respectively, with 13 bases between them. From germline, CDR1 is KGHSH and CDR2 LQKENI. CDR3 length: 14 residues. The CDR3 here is CASSRMGRANEQFF. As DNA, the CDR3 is TGTGCCAGCTCACGGATGGGCAGGGCCAATGAGCAGTTCTTC. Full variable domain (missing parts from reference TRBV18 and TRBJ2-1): NAGVMQNPRHLVRRRGQEARLRCSPMKGHSHVYWYRQLPEEGLKFMVYLQKENIIDESGMPKERFSAEFPKEGPSILRIQQVVRGDSAAYFCASSRMGRANEQFFGPGTRLTVL.

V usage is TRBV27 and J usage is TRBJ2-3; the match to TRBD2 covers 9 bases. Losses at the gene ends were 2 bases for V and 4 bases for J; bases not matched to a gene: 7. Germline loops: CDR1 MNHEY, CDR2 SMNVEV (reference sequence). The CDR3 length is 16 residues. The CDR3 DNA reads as TGTGCCAGCAGTTTACTGGCGGGGGGGCCGCCAGATACGCAGTATTTT. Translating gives CASSLLAGGPPDTQYF.

The CDR3 region has the DNA TGTGCCAGCAGCCGTATTCCGGAAGAGACCCAGTACTTC. This encodes CASSRIPEETQYF. V and J are TRBV7-9 and TRBJ2-5, with no clear D. The CDR3 totals 13 residues. Germline V gene sequence: CDR1 SEHNR, CDR2 FQNEAQ (reference sequence). Trimming removed 5 bases from V and 3 bases from J, with 10 bases in between.

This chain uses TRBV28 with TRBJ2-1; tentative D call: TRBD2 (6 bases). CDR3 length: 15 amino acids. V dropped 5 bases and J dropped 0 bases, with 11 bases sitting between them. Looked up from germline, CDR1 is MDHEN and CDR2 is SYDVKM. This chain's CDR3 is CASSPGGDSYNEQFF. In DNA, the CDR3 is TGTGCCAGCAGTCCCGGGGGAGACTCCTACAATGAGCAGTTCTTC. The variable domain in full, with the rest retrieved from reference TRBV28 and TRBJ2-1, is DVKVTQSSRYLVKRTGEKVFLECVQDMDHENMFWYRQDPGLGLRLIYFSYDVKMKEKGDIPEGYSVSREKKERFSLILESASTNQTSMYLCASSPGGDSYNEQFFGPGTRLTVL.

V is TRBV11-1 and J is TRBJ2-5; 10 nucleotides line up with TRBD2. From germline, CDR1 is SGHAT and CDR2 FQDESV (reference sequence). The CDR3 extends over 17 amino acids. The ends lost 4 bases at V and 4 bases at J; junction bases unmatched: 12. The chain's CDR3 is CASSSTSGATTGETQYF. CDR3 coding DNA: TGTGCCAGCAGCTCCACTAGCGGGGCCACGACGGGAGAGACCCAGTACTTC. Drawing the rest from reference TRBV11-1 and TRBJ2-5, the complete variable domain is EAEVAQSPRYKITEKSQAVAFWCDPISGHATLYWYRQILGQGPELLVQFQDESVVDDSQLPKDRFSAERLKGVDSTLKIQPAELGDSAMYLCASSSTSGATTGETQYFGPGTRLLVL.

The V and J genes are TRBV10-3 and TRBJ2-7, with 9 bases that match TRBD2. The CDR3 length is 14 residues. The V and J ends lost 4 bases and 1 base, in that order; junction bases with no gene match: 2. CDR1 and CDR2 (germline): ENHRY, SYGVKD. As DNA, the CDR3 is TGTGCCATCAGTGTAGCGGGAGCGTCCTACGAGCAGTACTTC. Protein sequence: CAISVAGASYEQYF.

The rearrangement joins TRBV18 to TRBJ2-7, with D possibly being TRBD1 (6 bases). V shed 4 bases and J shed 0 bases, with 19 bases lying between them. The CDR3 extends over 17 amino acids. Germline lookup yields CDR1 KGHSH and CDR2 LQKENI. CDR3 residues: CASSLPTVGAASYEQYF. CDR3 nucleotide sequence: TGTGCCAGCTCACTCCCGACGGTGGGGGCAGCCTCCTACGAGCAGTACTTC. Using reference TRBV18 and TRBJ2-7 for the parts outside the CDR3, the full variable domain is NAGVMQNPRHLVRRRGQEARLRCSPMKGHSHVYWYRQLPEEGLKFMVYLQKENIIDESGMPKERFSAEFPKEGPSILRIQQVVRGDSAAYFCASSLPTVGAASYEQYFGPGTRLTVT.

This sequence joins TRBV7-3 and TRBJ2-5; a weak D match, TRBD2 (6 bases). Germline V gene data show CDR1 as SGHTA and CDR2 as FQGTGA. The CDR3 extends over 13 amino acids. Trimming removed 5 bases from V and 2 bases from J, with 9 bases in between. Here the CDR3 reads CASSRGSQETQYF. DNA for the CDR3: TGTGCCAGCAGCCGGGGGAGTCAAGAGACCCAGTACTTC. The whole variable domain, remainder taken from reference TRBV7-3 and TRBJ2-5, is GAGVSQTPSNKVTEKGKYVELRCDPISGHTALYWYRQSLGQGPEFLIYFQGTGAADDSGLPNDRFFAVRPEGSVSTLKIQRTERGDSAVYLCASSRGSQETQYFGPGTRLLVL.

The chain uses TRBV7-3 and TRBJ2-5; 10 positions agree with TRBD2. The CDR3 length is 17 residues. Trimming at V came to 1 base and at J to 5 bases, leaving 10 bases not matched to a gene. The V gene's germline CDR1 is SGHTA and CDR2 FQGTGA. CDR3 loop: CASSLRGSSGGGETQYF. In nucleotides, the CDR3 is TGTGCCAGCAGCTTAAGAGGTTCTAGCGGGGGAGGGGAGACCCAGTACTTC.

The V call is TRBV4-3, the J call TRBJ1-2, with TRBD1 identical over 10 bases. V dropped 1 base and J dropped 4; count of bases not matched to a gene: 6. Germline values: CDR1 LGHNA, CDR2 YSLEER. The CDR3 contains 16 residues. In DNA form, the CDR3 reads TGCGCCAGCAGCCAAGGGCGGACAGGGGGAGCCTATGGCTACACCTTC. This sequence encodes CASSQGRTGGAYGYTF.

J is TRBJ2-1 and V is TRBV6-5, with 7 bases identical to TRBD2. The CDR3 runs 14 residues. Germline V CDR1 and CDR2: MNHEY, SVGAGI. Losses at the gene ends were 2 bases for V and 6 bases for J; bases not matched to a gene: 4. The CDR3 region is CASSYGGSGNEQFF. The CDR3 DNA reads TGTGCCAGCAGTTACGGCGGGAGCGGCAATGAGCAGTTCTTC.

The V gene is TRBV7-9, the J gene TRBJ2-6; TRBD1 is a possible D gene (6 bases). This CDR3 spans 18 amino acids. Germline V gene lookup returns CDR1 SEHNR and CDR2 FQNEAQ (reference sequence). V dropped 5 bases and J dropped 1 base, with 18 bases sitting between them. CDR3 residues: CASSPRERRGSGANVLTF. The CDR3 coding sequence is TGTGCCAGCAGCCCTAGGGAACGCAGGGGATCTGGGGCCAACGTCCTGACTTTC.

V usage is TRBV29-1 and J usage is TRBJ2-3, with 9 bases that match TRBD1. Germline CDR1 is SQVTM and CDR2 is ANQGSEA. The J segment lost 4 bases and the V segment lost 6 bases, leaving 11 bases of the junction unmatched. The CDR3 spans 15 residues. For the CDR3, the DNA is TGCAGCGTCGCCCCGGGACAGGGCTGGGCAGATACGCAGTATTTT. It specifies CSVAPGQGWADTQYF.

CDR3 DNA: TGTGCCAGCAGCAAAAAATCCCACGGGGTCAAAAACATTCAGTACTTC. This translates into CASSKKSHGVKNIQYF. The V gene is TRBV21-1, the J gene TRBJ2-4; the table names TRBD2, a call not compared with the DNA. TRBV21-1 is a known pseudogene. This CDR3 is 16 amino acids long.

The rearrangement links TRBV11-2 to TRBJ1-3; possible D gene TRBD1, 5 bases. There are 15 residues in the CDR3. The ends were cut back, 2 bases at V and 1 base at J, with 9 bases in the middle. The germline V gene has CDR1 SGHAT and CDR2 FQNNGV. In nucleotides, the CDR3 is TGTGCCAGCAGCTTAACCGGGGGGTCTGGAAACACCATATATTTT. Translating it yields CASSLTGGSGNTIYF.